This T cell receptor (beta chain) was documented in a study of PD-L1 blockade in urothelial cancer. The overall study: Patients commenced intravenous atezolizumab, 1,200 mg every 3 weeks, in the mid-2010s. Researchers looked at the blood 3 weeks (second dose) and 6 weeks after treatment began.

Some clones are missing from TCRdb's copy, which holds only in-frame ones; the method was immunoSEQ multiplex PCR. Of about 91,000 clones listed, less than 85% are singletons. The time point was: peripheral blood 6 weeks after treatment start. Locally advanced or metastatic urothelial carcinoma affected the patients. This CDR3 spans 14 amino acids. The V gene end was trimmed by 1 base and the J gene end by 8 bases; junction bases not matched to a gene: 7. Looked up from germline, CDR1 is SGHTA and CDR2 is FQGNSA. The clonotype comes from a man between 65 and 80 years old with urothelial cancer. The starting material was PBMCs, obtained around atezolizumab (anti-PD-L1) treatment. The chain joins TRBV7-2 to TRBJ1-2; the match to TRBD1 covers 7 bases. The CDR3 here is CASSLGTGARGYTF. The CDR3 DNA reads TGTGCCAGCAGCTTAGGTACAGGGGCACGCGGCTACACCTTC.